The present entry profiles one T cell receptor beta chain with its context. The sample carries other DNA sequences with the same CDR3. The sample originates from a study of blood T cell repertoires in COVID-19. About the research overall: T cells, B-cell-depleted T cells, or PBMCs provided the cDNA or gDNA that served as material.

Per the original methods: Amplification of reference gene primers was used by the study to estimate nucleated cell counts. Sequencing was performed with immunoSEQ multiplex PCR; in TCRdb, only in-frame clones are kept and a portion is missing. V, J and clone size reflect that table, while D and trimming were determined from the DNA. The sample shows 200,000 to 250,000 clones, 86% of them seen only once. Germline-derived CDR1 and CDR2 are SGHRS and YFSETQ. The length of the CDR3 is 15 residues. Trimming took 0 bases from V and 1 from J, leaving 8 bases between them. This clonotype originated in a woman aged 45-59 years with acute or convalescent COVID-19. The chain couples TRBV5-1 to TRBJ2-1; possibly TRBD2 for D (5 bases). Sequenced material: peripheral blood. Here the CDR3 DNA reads TGCGCCAGCAGCTTGGAAAGCGGATCCTACAATGAGCAGTTCTTC. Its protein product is CASSLESGSYNEQFF.